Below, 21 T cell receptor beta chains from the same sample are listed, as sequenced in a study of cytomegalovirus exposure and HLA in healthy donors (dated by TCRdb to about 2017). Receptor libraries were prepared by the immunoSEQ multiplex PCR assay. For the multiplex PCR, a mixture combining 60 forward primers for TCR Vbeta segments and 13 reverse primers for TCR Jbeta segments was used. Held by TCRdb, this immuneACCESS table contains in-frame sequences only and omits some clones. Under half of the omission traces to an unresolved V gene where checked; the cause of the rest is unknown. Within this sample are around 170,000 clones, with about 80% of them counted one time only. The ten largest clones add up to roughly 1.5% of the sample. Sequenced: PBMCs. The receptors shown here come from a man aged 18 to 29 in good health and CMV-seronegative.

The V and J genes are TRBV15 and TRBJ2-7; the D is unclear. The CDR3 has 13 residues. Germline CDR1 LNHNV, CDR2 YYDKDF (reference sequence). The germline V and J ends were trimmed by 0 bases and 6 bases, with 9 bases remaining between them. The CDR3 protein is CATSRDFGAEQYF. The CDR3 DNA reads TGTGCCACCAGCAGAGATTTTGGAGCCGAGCAGTACTTC.

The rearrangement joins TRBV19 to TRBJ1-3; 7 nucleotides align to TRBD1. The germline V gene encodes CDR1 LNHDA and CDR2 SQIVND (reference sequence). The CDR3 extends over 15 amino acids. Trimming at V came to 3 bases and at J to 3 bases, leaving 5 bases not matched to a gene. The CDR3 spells CASSIKTGIGNTIYF. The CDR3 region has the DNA TGTGCCAGTAGTATTAAGACAGGGATTGGAAACACCATATATTTT.

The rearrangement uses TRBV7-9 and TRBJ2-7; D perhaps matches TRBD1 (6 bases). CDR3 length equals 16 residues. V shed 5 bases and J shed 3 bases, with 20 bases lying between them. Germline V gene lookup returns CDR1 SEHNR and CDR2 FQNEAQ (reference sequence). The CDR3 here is CASSTSPGEPNYEQYF. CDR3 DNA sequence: TGTGCCAGCAGCACCTCACCAGGGGAGCCTAACTACGAGCAGTACTTC. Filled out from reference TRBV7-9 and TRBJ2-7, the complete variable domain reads DTGVSQNPRHKITKRGQNVTFRCDPISEHNRLYWYRQTLGQGPEFLTYFQNEAQLEKSRLLSDRFSAERPKGSFSTLEIQRTEQGDSAMYLCASSTSPGEPNYEQYFGPGTRLTVT.

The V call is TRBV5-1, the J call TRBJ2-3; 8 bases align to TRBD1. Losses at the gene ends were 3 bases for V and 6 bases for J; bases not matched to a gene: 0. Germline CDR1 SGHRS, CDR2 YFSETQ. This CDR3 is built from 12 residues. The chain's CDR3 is CASSWTGDTQYF. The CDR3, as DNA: TGCGCCAGCAGCTGGACAGGGGATACGCAGTATTTT.

Here the CDR3 reads CASSDWDRGYSTEAFF. The CDR3 DNA reads TGTGCCAGCAGCGACTGGGACAGGGGTTACTCGACTGAAGCTTTCTTT. This chain links TRBV13 with TRBJ1-1, with 10 bases fitting TRBD1. The trim removed 5 bases at V and 5 bases at J, leaving 11 bases unmatched. This CDR3 contains 16 residues. Germline CDR1 and CDR2: PRHDT and FYEKMQ (reference sequence).

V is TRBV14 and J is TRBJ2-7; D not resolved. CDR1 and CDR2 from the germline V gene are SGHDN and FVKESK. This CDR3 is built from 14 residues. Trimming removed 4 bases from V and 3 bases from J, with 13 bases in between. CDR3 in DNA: TGTGCCAGCAGCCGGGCCCATTACCTCTACGAGCAGTACTTC. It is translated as CASSRAHYLYEQYF. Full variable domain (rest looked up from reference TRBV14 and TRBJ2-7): EAGVTQFPSHSVIEKGQTVTLRCDPISGHDNLYWYRRVMGKEIKFLLHFVKESKQDESGMPNNRFLAERTGGTYSTLKVQPAELEDSGVYFCASSRAHYLYEQYFGPGTRLTVT.

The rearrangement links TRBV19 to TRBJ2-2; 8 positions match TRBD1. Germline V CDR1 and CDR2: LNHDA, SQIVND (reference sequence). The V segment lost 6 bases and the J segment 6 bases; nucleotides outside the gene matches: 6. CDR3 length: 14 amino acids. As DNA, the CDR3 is TGTGCCAGTAGCACTCTACAGGGGGCCGGGGAGCTGTTTTTT. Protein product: CASSTLQGAGELFF.

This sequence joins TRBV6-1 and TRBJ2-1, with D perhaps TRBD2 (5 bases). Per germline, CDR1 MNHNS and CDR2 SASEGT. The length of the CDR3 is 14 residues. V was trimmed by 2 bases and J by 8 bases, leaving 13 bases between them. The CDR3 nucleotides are TGTGCCAGCAGTGAACAGCGGAACAGTTATGAGCAGTTCTTC. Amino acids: CASSEQRNSYEQFF.

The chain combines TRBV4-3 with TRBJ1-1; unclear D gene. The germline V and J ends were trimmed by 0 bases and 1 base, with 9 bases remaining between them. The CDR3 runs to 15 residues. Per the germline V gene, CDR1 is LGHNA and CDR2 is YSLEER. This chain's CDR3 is CASSQETEQNTEAFF. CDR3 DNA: TGCGCCAGCAGCCAAGAGACTGAGCAGAACACTGAAGCTTTCTTT.

The CDR3 DNA is TGCGCCAGCAGCTTGGAGATTGGCGGGGGAAGTAATACGCAGTATTTT. This codes for CASSLEIGGGSNTQYF. V and J are TRBV5-1 and TRBJ2-3, with 7 bases lining up with TRBD2. The ends lost 0 bases at V and 7 bases at J; junction bases unmatched: 11. CDR1 and CDR2 from the germline V gene are SGHRS and YFSETQ. There are 16 residues in the CDR3.

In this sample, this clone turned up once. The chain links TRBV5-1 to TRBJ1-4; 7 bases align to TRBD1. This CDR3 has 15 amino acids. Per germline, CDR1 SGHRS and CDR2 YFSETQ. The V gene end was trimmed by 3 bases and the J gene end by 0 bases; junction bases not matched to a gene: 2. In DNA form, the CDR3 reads TGCGCCAGCAGCTCAACAGGGGCAACTAATGAAAAACTGTTTTTT. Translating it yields CASSSTGATNEKLFF.

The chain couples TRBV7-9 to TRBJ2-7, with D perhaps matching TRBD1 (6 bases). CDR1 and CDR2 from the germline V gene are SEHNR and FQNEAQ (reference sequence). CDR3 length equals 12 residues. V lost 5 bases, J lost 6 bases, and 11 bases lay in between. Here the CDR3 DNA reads TGTGCCAGCAGCCAGGACAGCTCCGAGCAGTACTTC. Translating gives CASSQDSSEQYF.

The CDR3 spells CASSLAGGAYNEQFF. DNA for the CDR3: TGTGCCAGCAGCTTAGCGGGAGGGGCCTACAATGAGCAGTTCTTC. The chain is built from TRBV6-6 and TRBJ2-1; 11 nucleotides line up with TRBD2. J was trimmed by 2 bases and V by 6 bases; bases with no gene match: 3. There are 15 residues in the CDR3. Germline V lookup: CDR1 MNHNY, CDR2 SVGAGI (reference sequence).

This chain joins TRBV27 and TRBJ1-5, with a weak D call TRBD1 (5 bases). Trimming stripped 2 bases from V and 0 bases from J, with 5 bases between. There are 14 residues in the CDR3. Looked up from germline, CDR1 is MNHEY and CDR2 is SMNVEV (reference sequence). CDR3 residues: CASSLRGSNQPQHF. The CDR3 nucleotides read TGTGCCAGCAGTTTAAGGGGTAGCAATCAGCCCCAGCATTTT.

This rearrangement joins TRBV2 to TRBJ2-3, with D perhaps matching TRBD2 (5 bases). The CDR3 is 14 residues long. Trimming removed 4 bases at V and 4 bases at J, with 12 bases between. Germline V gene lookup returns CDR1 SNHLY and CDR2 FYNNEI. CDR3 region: CASSGASSPDTQYF. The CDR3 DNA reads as TGTGCCAGCAGTGGGGCTAGCTCCCCAGATACGCAGTATTTT.

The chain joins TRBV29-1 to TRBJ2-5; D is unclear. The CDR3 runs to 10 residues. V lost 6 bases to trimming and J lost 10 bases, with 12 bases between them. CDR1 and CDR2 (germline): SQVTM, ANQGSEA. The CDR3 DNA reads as TGCAGCGTCGCCGACAAGGACCAGTACTTC. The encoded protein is CSVADKDQYF.

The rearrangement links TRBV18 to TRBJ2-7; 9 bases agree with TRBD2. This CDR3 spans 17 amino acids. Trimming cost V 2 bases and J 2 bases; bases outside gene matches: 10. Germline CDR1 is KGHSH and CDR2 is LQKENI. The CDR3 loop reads CASSPGPVAGVAYEQYF. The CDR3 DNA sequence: TGTGCCAGCTCACCAGGCCCGGTAGCGGGAGTGGCCTACGAGCAGTACTTC.

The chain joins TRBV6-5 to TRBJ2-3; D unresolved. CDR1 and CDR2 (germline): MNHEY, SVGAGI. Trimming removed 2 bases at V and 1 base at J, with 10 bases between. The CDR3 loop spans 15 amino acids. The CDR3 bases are TGTGCCAGCAGTTACGGTAGGAGTGGCACAGATACGCAGTATTTT. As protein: CASSYGRSGTDTQYF.

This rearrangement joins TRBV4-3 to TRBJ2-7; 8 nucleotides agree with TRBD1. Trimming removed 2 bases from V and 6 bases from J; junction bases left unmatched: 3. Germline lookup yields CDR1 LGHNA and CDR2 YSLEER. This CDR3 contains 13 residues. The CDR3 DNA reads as TGCGCCAGCAGCCAATCACAGGGGGGCGAGCAGTACTTC. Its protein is CASSQSQGGEQYF.

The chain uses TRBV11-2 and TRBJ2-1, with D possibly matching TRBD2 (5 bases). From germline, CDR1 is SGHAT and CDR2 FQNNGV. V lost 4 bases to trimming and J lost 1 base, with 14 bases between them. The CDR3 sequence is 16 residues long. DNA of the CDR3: TGTGCCAGCAGCTCGTCCGGGATAAGGTCCTACAATGAGCAGTTCTTC. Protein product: CASSSSGIRSYNEQFF.

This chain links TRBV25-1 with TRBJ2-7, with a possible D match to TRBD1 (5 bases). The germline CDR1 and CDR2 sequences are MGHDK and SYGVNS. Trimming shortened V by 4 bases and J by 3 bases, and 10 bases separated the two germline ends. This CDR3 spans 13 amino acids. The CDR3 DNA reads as TGTGCCAGCAGTGGTCAGGGTAACTACGAGCAGTACTTC. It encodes CASSGQGNYEQYF.